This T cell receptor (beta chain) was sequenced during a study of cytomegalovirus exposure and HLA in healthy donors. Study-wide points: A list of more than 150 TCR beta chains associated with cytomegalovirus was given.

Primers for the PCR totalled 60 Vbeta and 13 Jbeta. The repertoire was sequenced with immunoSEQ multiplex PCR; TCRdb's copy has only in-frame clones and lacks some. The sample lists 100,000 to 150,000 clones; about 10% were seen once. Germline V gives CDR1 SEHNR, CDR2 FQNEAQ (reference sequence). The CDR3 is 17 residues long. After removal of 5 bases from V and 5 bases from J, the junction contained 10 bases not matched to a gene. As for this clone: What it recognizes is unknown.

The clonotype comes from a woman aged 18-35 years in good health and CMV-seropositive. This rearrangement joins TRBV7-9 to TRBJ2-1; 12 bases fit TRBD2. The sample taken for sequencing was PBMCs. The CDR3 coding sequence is TGTGCCAGCAGCCTCCCGACTAGCGGGAGCGGGAACAATGAGCAGTTCTTC. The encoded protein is CASSLPTSGSGNNEQFF.